This TCR beta chain emerged from a study of long-term antiretroviral therapy in people with HIV. Study-wide results and caveats: Blood, drawn from the mid-2000s to the late 2010s, may reflect older ART regimens. Clones that expanded before ART (that is, prior to treatment) dominated the repertoire at all time points.

On this clone itself: Its antigen is not identified.

The run of the v3.0 immunoSEQ assay was at survey level. Assay: immunoSEQ multiplex PCR; the TCRdb copy retains only in-frame clones and omits some. Of about 15,000 clones in the sample, 75% to 95% were seen once. This CDR3 spans 16 amino acids. Germline loops: CDR1 GTSNPN, CDR2 SVGIG (reference sequence). V was clipped by 3 bases and J by 1 base, with 19 bases between them. Donors each had at least one pre-ART PBMC sample and at least two post-ART ones. This receptor was taken from a man aged 55 to 70 with HIV. The input for sequencing was unsorted PBMCs, taken 0.3 years after starting antiretroviral therapy. The chain uses TRBV30 and TRBJ2-7; D is perhaps TRBD1 (7 bases). CDR3 sequence reads: CAWSSPETGTSYEQYF. DNA of the CDR3: TGTGCCTGGAGCTCTCCGGAGACAGGGACTTCCTACGAGCAGTACTTC.